This record looks at one TCR beta chain sequence and its context. How the authors handled the data: Estimates of nucleated cell counts were drawn from the amplification of reference gene primers. The method was immunoSEQ multiplex PCR; TCRdb's version includes in-frame clones alone and lacks a portion of them. The DNA was the basis for D and trimming; V, J and clone size are from that table. The sample contains around 290,000 clones, approximately 86% of which appear only once. Seattle cases were enrolled at active infection and followed longitudinally. The data derive from a study of blood T cell repertoires in COVID-19. Study information: Acute and convalescent COVID-19 samples came from the United States, Italy and Spain. T cells, B-cell-depleted T cells, or PBMCs supplied cDNA or gDNA.

Germline CDR1 and CDR2: KGHDR and SFDVKD. Trimming pared 2 bases from V and 6 bases from J, leaving 12 bases between. The CDR3 spans 15 residues. The clonotype was recovered from a woman aged 70 to 79 with COVID-19, enrolled during active disease. The rearrangement joins TRBV24-1 to TRBJ2-2, with a possible D match to TRBD2 (7 bases). Sequencing was done on a sample of peripheral blood. CDR3: CATSDSGGLSGELFF. The DNA of the CDR3 is TGTGCCACCAGTGATTCGGGGGGCCTCTCCGGGGAGCTGTTTTTT.